This entry concerns a single T cell receptor (beta chain). This receptor's antigen is unknown. It has no much larger one-base neighbor in the sample; base qualities were not kept. The entry originates in a study of cytomegalovirus exposure and HLA in healthy donors (dated by TCRdb to about 2017). Background on the whole study: An earlier analysis of roughly 570 of the donors reported approximately 280 Gb of sequence data and some 110 million unique TCR beta sequences obtained from about 179 million T cells. An early release that covered around 590 HLA-typed donors contained approximately 300 gigabases of sequencing data and tens of millions of unique TCR sequences. Of the roughly 390 genotyped donors, approximately 82% fell in the genetic ancestry cluster associated with self-reported Caucasian donors. The study aimed to test whether signatures of past pathogen exposure could be identified by cataloging public T cell receptors. The T cell repertoires of some 700 subjects were profiled by immunosequencing and related to cytomegalovirus serostatus. Besides the first cohort of 666 subjects, a separate validation cohort made up of about 120 different subjects was used. To predict cytomegalovirus infection status, the study combined high-throughput TCR immunosequencing, statistical association of individual TCRs with disease status, and machine learning. A later analysis re-analyzed previously published TCR beta repertoires from 550 to 700 donors and added high-resolution HLA genotyping to study TCR occurrence patterns. The later analysis used no new phenotypic data to find candidate immune exposures, relying instead on TCR beta sequences and their occurrence across donors. An earlier analysis of 587 of the donors used high-throughput TCR beta sequencing to judge whether each TCR beta V gene segment behaved as functional or pseudogenic. Donor age, sex, ethnicity and CMV serostatus were compiled together with the repertoire data. Genome-wide SNP genotypes for about 60% of the roughly 700 donors were used in a later genetic analysis, which treated that subset as a discovery cohort. All discovery cohort repertoires had been generated on a single sequencing platform. HLA typing covered class I and class II loci at four-digit resolution. Typing coverage varied by locus: roughly 620-640 donors for A, B, C, DRB1 and DQB1; approximately 500 for DQA1; 600 to 610 for DPA1; roughly 450 for DPB1. Roughly five DR-DQ haplotypes were handled as single units for association and clustering, since linkage in the cohort was strong. Across around 400 genotyped donors of the cohort, an average of roughly 200,000 unique TCR beta nucleotide sequences per donor were sequenced, and roughly 17% of those sequences were non-productive.

In total, roughly 670 healthy bone marrow donors made up the cohort. All cohort members were sampled while nominally healthy, although unrecorded immune exposures were likely present. The donor was CMV seropositive and belonged to the group of 250 to 300 seropositive cohort members. Every donor gave a peripheral blood sample, and the peripheral blood mononuclear cells from that sample were used for TCR beta sequencing. Genomic DNA was extracted from the blood cell samples with the Qiagen DNeasy Blood Extraction Kit. The full study reports these points: A further reported finding was that TCR beta sequences accurately predicted the HLA-A and HLA-B alleles for most subjects in the first cohort. A later analysis found that TCR association rates varied across HLA loci, with DRB1 alleles showing the most associated TCRs and HLA-C alleles the fewest. Because counts were too low, some 17 rarely observed V segments, including chromosome 9 orphons, were excluded from the earlier analysis of several hundred of the donors. According to a later analysis, most CMV-associated TCR beta chains appeared to be HLA-restricted, and the HLA associations seemed to be driven largely by CMV exposure. Compared with equally common non-associated chains, HLA-associated TCR beta chains in a later analysis were more clonally expanded and had lower generation probabilities. Immune exposure information for the cohort was limited to CMV serostatus. A group of highly shared sequence variants was considered likely to be a technical artifact of the sequencing pipeline. When HLA alleles, especially DR and DQ, strongly co-occurred, TCR associations were difficult to assign to individual alleles. Because HLA typing was unavailable for some donors at each locus, only the typed subset was used in association tests. In both the original and validation cohorts, the classifier was reported to diagnose cytomegalovirus status with high specificity and sensitivity. Some IMGT-functional V segments, including TRBV6-2 and TRBV6-3, could not be told apart with the 87-base-pair reads, so those segments were excluded. The cohort was sequenced for TCR beta chains only, and without alpha or paired-chain data the features that could be detected were limited. A few of the identified cytomegalovirus-associated TCR beta chains were confirmed in vitro to be specific for cytomegalovirus antigens. Linkage disequilibrium might explain the correlated functional status among segregating V segments, but an unknown experimental factor could not be excluded. A later genetic analysis associated a missense DCLRE1C variant with V-gene and J-gene trimming of TCR beta chains, and an independent cohort replicated the association. A later analysis associated 17,000 or so TCR beta sequences with specific HLA alleles at a false discovery rate of 0.05. Several of the top co-occurrence clusters appeared to be linked to parvovirus B19, influenza, CMV and Epstein-Barr virus, according to a later analysis. A later genetic analysis reported fewer N-insertions in productive TCRs among donors in an Asian-associated ancestry cluster than the approximately 670-donor mean. In an earlier analysis of some 500 of the donors, most TCR beta V segments appeared in productive rearrangements about 87% or about 30% of the time, broadly matching IMGT annotations. It was suggested by the authors that the approach could potentially be generalized to other disease states and immunological phenotypes. Most TCR sequences were observed very rarely across donors, whereas some public TCRs were present in many individuals. In the study, some 160 TCR beta chains were listed as associated with cytomegalovirus. The presence/absence analyses assumed that sequencing depth was roughly uniform across donors, and that assumption may not be true.

Library preparation used the immunoSEQ multiplex PCR assay. For the multiplex PCR, a mixture combining 60 forward primers for TCR Vbeta segments and 13 reverse primers for TCR Jbeta segments was used. Amplification of the CDR3 region of rearranged TCR beta genes was performed with a multiplex PCR assay on genomic DNA. Amplified TCR beta libraries were sequenced as 87-base-pair reads on the Illumina HiSeq System. The authors' pipeline ran thus. A later analysis counted about 82 million unique TCR beta chains across the 550 to 800 repertoires, and some 11 million of these chains were shared by at least two donors. Raw reads were error-corrected and collapsed into unique sequences with a nearest-neighbor algorithm that merged closely related sequences to remove PCR and sequencing errors. V, D and J gene segments were assigned by aligning CDR3 sequences to IMGT reference sequences. Each retained sequence needed at least a six-nucleotide match to both a V gene segment and a J gene segment. A rearrangement was called productive if the CDR3 had no stop codons and remained in frame with V and J, and every other rearrangement was called non-productive. CDR3 was defined by IMGT convention, running from the second conserved V-encoded cysteine to the conserved J-encoded phenylalanine. The earlier analysis of more than 450 of the donors excluded sequences that lacked an unambiguous match to a single V gene segment. In an earlier analysis of a few hundred of the donors, a V segment was called functional when productive rearrangements were above 56.7%, and segregating when the standard deviation between donors exceeded 5%. To diagnose cytomegalovirus status from the catalog of TCR beta chain sequences, a statistical classification framework was built. V and J gene assignment, in a later analysis, came from comparing TCR nucleotide sequences with IMGT/GENE-DB human TR gene sequences. A later analysis assigned CDR3 sequences and most-parsimonious VDJ recombination scenarios with the TCRdist pipeline. A later analysis defined each TCR beta chain by its CDR3 amino acid sequence plus V-gene family, and excluded reads lacking a unique V-gene family. A later analysis removed several hundred highly shared, low-generation-probability nucleotide sequences to deal with suspected cross-contamination and a sequencing artifact. In a later analysis, a clonal expansion index was calculated for each public chain from normalized within-repertoire ranks of inferred template counts. In a later analysis, generation probabilities were computed with a VDJ recombination model fitted to out-of-frame rearrangements, and the resulting probabilities were checked against IGoR. In a later analysis, hypergeometric tests were used to score TCR-TCR, TCR-HLA and TCR-CMV co-occurrence, with a repertoire-size bias correction applied to TCR pairs. A later analysis estimated false discovery rates by permuting HLA or CMV assignments 20 times. In a later analysis, co-occurring TCRs were grouped using DBSCAN, with TCRdist sequence similarity added in when clustering inside HLA-allele-positive subsets. Repertoires with fewer than 30,000 or more than 120,000 public chains were left out of co-occurrence clustering, as were five repertoires with anomalous nucleotide sharing. TCRdb provides this immuneACCESS table in a form limited to in-frame rearrangements. Some clones are lacking; in checked studies, under half of them reflect an unresolved V gene, and why the rest are absent is not known. From that table come the V and J calls and clone size; the DNA was used to work out D and trimming. The sample table holds 150,000 to 200,000 clones, of which roughly 80% were seen once. Of the sample, 1.3% falls within the top ten clones.

CDR1 and CDR2 are drawn from the germline V gene: SGDLS, YYNGEE. From the cysteine through the phenylalanine, the CDR3 covers 19 amino acids. Of all the DNA, just the CDR3 is kept, 57 bases in frame from base 1. The germline V and J ends show losses of 4 bases and 5 bases respectively, and no gene match explains 17 bases of the junction. The sample taken for sequencing was PBMCs. Rearrangement joined TRBV9 to TRBJ2-2; 10 bases in the middle match TRBD2. The TCR originated in a man aged 50 to 60 in good health and CMV-seropositive. The encoded CDR3 is CASSQRASGRASGTGELFF. Here is the DNA: TGTGCCAGCAGCCAGAGGGCCAGCGGGAGGGCCTCTGGGACCGGGGAGCTGTTTTTT.